The 15 T cell receptor beta chains presented below share a single source sample, sequenced in a study of cytomegalovirus exposure and HLA in healthy donors. PCR involved 60 Vbeta and 13 Jbeta primers. Measured with immunoSEQ multiplex PCR; TCRdb has only the in-frame clones, and not every one. Seen here are about 85,000 clones, roughly 80% observed once, and the top ten hold under 2.5%. What was sequenced was PBMCs. The receptors were gathered from a boy aged 10-17 years in good health and CMV-seronegative.

The V and J genes are TRBV25-1 and TRBJ2-3, with D unclear. CDR3 length: 16 amino acids. Between the trimmed V and J ends, which lost 2 bases and 4 bases, there was a span of 16 bases. Germline V gene data show CDR1 as MGHDK and CDR2 as SYGVNS. In DNA, the CDR3 is TGTGCCAGCAGTGAACCCGGGTCCAGCATCTCAGATACGCAGTATTTT. Translating it yields CASSEPGSSISDTQYF.

The chain uses TRBV6-5 and TRBJ2-1, with 11 bases lining up with TRBD2. V lost 6 bases to trimming and J lost 3 bases; unmatched junction nucleotides: 4. Germline V gene lookup returns CDR1 MNHEY and CDR2 SVGAGI. The CDR3 loop spans 15 amino acids. The CDR3 sequence is CASSFSGGGYNEQFF. CDR3 sequence (DNA): TGTGCCAGCAGCTTTAGCGGGGGGGGCTACAATGAGCAGTTCTTC.

Only a few counts were recorded for this clone. V usage is TRBV28 and J usage is TRBJ1-4; D unresolved. The CDR3 has 12 amino acids. The ends were cut back, 2 bases at V and 8 bases at J, with 6 bases in the middle. Germline CDR1 is MDHEN and CDR2 is SYDVKM. The CDR3 nucleotides are TGTGCCAGCAGTTTAATATTCGAAAAACTGTTTTTT. Its translation is CASSLIFEKLFF. The full variable domain, its missing parts supplied by reference TRBV28 and TRBJ1-4, is DVKVTQSSRYLVKRTGEKVFLECVQDMDHENMFWYRQDPGLGLRLIYFSYDVKMKEKGDIPEGYSVSREKKERFSLILESASTNQTSMYLCASSLIFEKLFFGSGTQLSVL.

Details on this clone: An end of the junction differs from the germline gene, which may be a read error. The chain uses TRBV11-2 and TRBJ2-7; D unresolved. This CDR3 spans 15 amino acids. The V gene's germline CDR1 is SGHAT and CDR2 FQNNGV. The CDR3 DNA reads TGTGCCAGCAGCATCTCTTCGCCCCGGTCCTCCGAGCAGTACTTC. Translated: CASSISSPRSSEQYF.

The chain carries TRBV27 and TRBJ1-5, with TRBD1 matching 7 bases. CDR3 length equals 14 residues. V was pared by 1 base and J by 6 bases, with 3 bases of the junction left unmatched. In germline, CDR1 is MNHEY, CDR2 SMNVEV (reference sequence). The CDR3 DNA follows: TGTGCCAGCAGTTTATTAGGGACAGCTCAGCCCCAGCATTTT. It specifies CASSLLGTAQPQHF.

The rearrangement joins TRBV7-2 to TRBJ1-5; TRBD1 might be the D (5 bases). The CDR3 runs to 13 residues. Looked up from germline, CDR1 is SGHTA and CDR2 is FQGNSA. V was pared by 3 bases and J by 6 bases, with 9 bases between. The CDR3 protein is CASSLLGGQPQHF. Here the CDR3 DNA reads TGTGCCAGCAGCTTGCTGGGGGGTCAGCCCCAGCATTTT.

This clone was found once. The chain is built from TRBV2 and TRBJ1-3; a weak D match, TRBD1 (6 bases). Between the trimmed V and J ends, which lost 1 base and 0 bases, there was a span of 13 bases. The CDR3 is 17 residues long. CDR1 is SNHLY, CDR2 FYNNEI, per germline. In nucleotides, the CDR3 is TGTGCCAGCAGTGAAGGGTTACAGGGCAACTCTGGAAACACCATATATTTT. Translating it yields CASSEGLQGNSGNTIYF.

The V and J genes are TRBV29-1 and TRBJ2-3; 9 bases are a match to TRBD2. This CDR3 region has 16 residues. The junction had 7 bases not matched to a gene; V was cut back by 1 base and J by 2 bases. Germline V gene data show CDR1 as SQVTM and CDR2 as ANQGSEA. CDR3 residues: CSVEGVAGAFTDTQYF. The CDR3 nucleotides read TGCAGCGTTGAAGGGGTAGCGGGGGCGTTCACAGATACGCAGTATTTT.

The CDR3 here is CASSDPAGKSYGYTF. The CDR3 nucleotides read TGTGCCAGCAGTGACCCGGCAGGGAAGTCCTATGGCTACACCTTC. The chain uses TRBV2 and TRBJ1-2; D might be TRBD1 (5 bases). CDR1 is SNHLY, CDR2 FYNNEI, per germline. V was trimmed by 3 bases and J by 4 bases, leaving 15 bases between them. The CDR3 runs to 15 residues.

This rearrangement joins TRBV10-3 to TRBJ2-7; 11 bases align to TRBD2. The CDR3 covers 12 residues. Trimming cost V 9 bases and J 3 bases; bases outside gene matches: 1. Germline V lookup: CDR1 ENHRY, CDR2 SYGVKD. CDR3 sequence: CAIGTSGYEQYF. The DNA of the CDR3 is TGTGCCATAGGGACTAGCGGCTACGAGCAGTACTTC.

This clone was seen a few times. The gene calls are TRBV5-6 and TRBJ1-6; D not resolved. The CDR3 loop spans 14 amino acids. Germline CDR1 and CDR2: SGHDT and YYEEEE. V lost 1 base to trimming and J lost 9 bases, with 11 bases between them. CDR3 region: CASSLKTFSSPLHF. DNA of the CDR3: TGTGCCAGCAGCTTGAAAACGTTCAGTTCACCCCTCCACTTT.

The chain has TRBV11-2 and TRBJ2-7, with TRBD2 identical over 7 bases. V shed 1 base and J 4 bases; nucleotides not matched to a gene: 7. The CDR3 loop spans 15 amino acids. In germline, CDR1 is SGHAT, CDR2 FQNNGV. CDR3 amino acids: CASSLGEGQTYEQYF. The CDR3 nucleotides read TGTGCCAGCAGCTTAGGGGAGGGGCAGACGTACGAGCAGTACTTC.

This clone was found a few times. V gene TRBV7-8 combines with J gene TRBJ2-7; a weak D match, TRBD1 (6 bases). This CDR3 has 13 amino acids. CDR1 is SGHVS, CDR2 FQNEAQ, per germline. V lost 5 bases and J lost 3, with 11 bases in between. This CDR3 reads CASSLGTNYEQYF. For the CDR3, the DNA is TGTGCCAGCAGCCTAGGGACAAACTACGAGCAGTACTTC.

The rearrangement uses TRBV4-3 and TRBJ2-7; TRBD1 agrees at 8 bases. V was pared by 4 bases and J by 4 bases, with 9 bases of the junction left unmatched. The CDR3 contains 15 residues. Per germline, CDR1 LGHNA and CDR2 YSLEER. CDR3 sequence (DNA): TGCGCCAGCAGCCCTCGGACAGGGTGGGAATACGAGCAGTACTTC. Amino acid sequence: CASSPRTGWEYEQYF.

V is TRBV10-3 and J is TRBJ2-3; D call uncertain. Germline V gives CDR1 ENHRY, CDR2 SYGVKD. The CDR3 extends over 15 amino acids. V was trimmed by 3 bases and J by 1 base, leaving 11 bases between them. The CDR3: CAISDFFGGTDTQYF. In nucleotides, the CDR3 is TGTGCCATCAGTGACTTTTTCGGTGGCACAGATACGCAGTATTTT.